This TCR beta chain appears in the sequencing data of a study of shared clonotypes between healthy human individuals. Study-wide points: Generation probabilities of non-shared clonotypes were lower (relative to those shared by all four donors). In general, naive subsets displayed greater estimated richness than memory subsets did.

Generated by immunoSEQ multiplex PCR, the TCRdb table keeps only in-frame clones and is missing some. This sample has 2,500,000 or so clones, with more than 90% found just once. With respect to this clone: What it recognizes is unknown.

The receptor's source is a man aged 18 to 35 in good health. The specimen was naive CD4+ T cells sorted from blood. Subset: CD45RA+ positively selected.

The CDR3 region has the DNA TGCAGTGCTAGAATCGGAAACACCATATATTTT. It codes for CSARIGNTIYF. The chain combines TRBV20-1 with TRBJ1-3; D is undetermined. Germline values: CDR1 DFQATT, CDR2 SNEGSKA (reference sequence). CDR3 length: 11 amino acids. V lost 2 bases, J lost 4 bases, and 3 bases lay in between.